This T cell receptor beta chain was captured in a study of monozygotic twins with cystic fibrosis. As for the study in general: Library input was about 3 micrograms of fragmented DNA, with roughly 14 PCR cycles. Study-level points and caveats: The repertoire was suggested to be naive-dominated, clonality median roughly 0.0093. Monozygotic CF twin pairs shared significantly more nucleotide-identical clonotypes than unrelated CF individuals did.

Repertoires were generated with immunoSEQ multiplex PCR, while TCRdb's copy carries only in-frame clones and drops some. The data contain roughly 20,000 clones, about 97% of them singletons. With respect to this clone: Its antigen is not known.

The clonotype originates from a woman aged 25 to 39 with cystic fibrosis. Sequenced material: blood.

DNA for the CDR3: TGTGCCAGCAGCCCGCTGGGCCCGGGGGGTAAAGAGACCCAGTACTTC. Its protein product is CASSPLGPGGKETQYF. The chain employs TRBV7-2 and TRBJ2-5, with 7 bases aligning to TRBD2. V shed 5 bases, J shed 3 bases, and the junction held 12 bases outside the gene matches. Germline V gives CDR1 SGHTA, CDR2 FQGNSA. This CDR3 region has 16 residues.